These 15 T cell receptor beta chains were sequenced from one sample in a study of T-cell reconstitution after alpha-beta-depleted transplantation in children. The TCRbeta library incorporated unique molecular identifiers. TCRdb re-analysed the PCR reads in MiXCR, keeping a single row per CDR3 protein. Here the sample spans about 610,000 distinct CDR3 sequences, 10% being singletons. The specimen was PBMCs from the stem cell graft donor, collected from the stem cell graft. The receptors were gathered from a human donor who donated a stem cell graft to a child with acute myeloid leukemia.

This clonotype was observed a single time. Germline is not matched at one junction end, which may reflect a read error. This chain links TRBV10-3 with TRBJ2-7, with TRBD2 as a possible D gene (6 bases). The CDR3 totals 13 residues. Germline V gene data show CDR1 as ENHRY and CDR2 as SYGVKD. CDR3 coding DNA: TGTGCCATCAGCGGCCGGGACTCCTACGAGCGGTACTTC. Its protein product is CAISGRDSYERYF.

This clonotype has a count of ten or more. The chain has TRBV6-6 and TRBJ2-7; D might be TRBD1 (6 bases). Germline V CDR1 and CDR2: MNHNY, SVGAGI (reference sequence). The CDR3 is 11 amino acids. Trimming left V 6 bases short and J 7 bases short, with 10 bases between. CDR3 bases: TGTGCCAGCAGAGTGAGGGGGGAGCAGTACTTC. This encodes CASRVRGEQYF.

This clonotype came up a few times. The chain combines TRBV2 with TRBJ2-7; the match to TRBD2 covers 12 bases. Germline lookup yields CDR1 SNHLY and CDR2 FYNNEI. The ends lost 6 bases at V and 5 bases at J; junction bases unmatched: 2. The CDR3 spans 13 residues. CDR3 nucleotide sequence: TGTGCCAGCAGACTAGCGGGAGGCAACGAGCAGTACTTC. It encodes CASRLAGGNEQYF.

This clonotype showed up just a few times. The CDR3 spells CSARDPGQSSGNTIYF. CDR3 nucleotides: TGCAGTGCTAGAGATCCCGGACAGAGCTCTGGAAACACCATATATTTT. This chain joins TRBV20-1 and TRBJ1-3; possibly TRBD1 for D (6 bases). Trimming cost V 0 bases and J 0 bases, with 12 bases left between them. Looked up from germline, CDR1 is DFQATT and CDR2 is SNEGSKA (reference sequence). This CDR3 is 16 amino acids long.

In this sample, this clonotype turned up a few times. DNA of the CDR3: TGTGCCAGCTCACCTGACAGTACCTATGGCTACACCTTC. The encoded protein is CASSPDSTYGYTF. V is TRBV18 and J is TRBJ1-2, with D possibly TRBD1 on 5 matching bases. Trimming left V 3 bases short and J 4 bases short, with 9 bases between. The CDR3 spans 13 residues. The germline gives CDR1 KGHSH, CDR2 LQKENI. The full variable domain, its missing parts supplied by reference TRBV18 and TRBJ1-2, is NAGVMQNPRHLVRRRGQEARLRCSPMKGHSHVYWYRQLPEEGLKFMVYLQKENIIDESGMPKERFSAEFPKEGPSILRIQQVVRGDSAAYFCASSPDSTYGYTFGSGTRLTVV.

This clonotype turned up a few times. The chain recombines TRBV20-1 with TRBJ1-2, with D perhaps TRBD1 (5 bases). The germline V and J ends were trimmed by 3 bases and 8 bases, with 13 bases remaining between them. Germline V gene lookup returns CDR1 DFQATT and CDR2 SNEGSKA (reference sequence). The CDR3 sequence is 12 residues long. CDR3 protein: CSAREGSWGYTF. DNA for the CDR3: TGCAGTGCTAGGGAGGGGTCGTGGGGCTACACCTTC.

This clonotype was detected many times. This chain uses TRBV29-1 with TRBJ2-2; D uncertain. This CDR3 spans 15 amino acids. The V end was cut by 6 bases, the J end by 2 bases, with 16 bases between. Germline lookup yields CDR1 SQVTM and CDR2 ANQGSEA. In DNA form, the CDR3 reads TGCAGCGTCGACCCTTCTAGGGTTAACACCGGGGAGCTGTTTTTT. This gives the protein CSVDPSRVNTGELFF.

This clonotype was found a few times. The chain has TRBV18 and TRBJ1-4, with D unclear. Germline V CDR1 and CDR2: KGHSH, LQKENI. V lost 3 bases, J lost 8 bases, and 13 bases lay in between. The CDR3 contains 14 residues. CDR3 sequence reads: CASSPTVTQEKLFF. The CDR3 nucleotides are TGTGCCAGCTCACCTACGGTGACCCAAGAAAAACTGTTTTTT.

This clonotype appeared many times. The chain uses TRBV20-1 and TRBJ1-1; D is uncertain. Germline assignment: CDR1 DFQATT and CDR2 SNEGSKA (reference sequence). This CDR3 comprises 12 residues. V was shortened by 3 bases and J by 1 base, with 6 bases between the two germline ends. DNA of the CDR3: TGCAGTGCTAGTGCGGGGAACACTGAAGCTTTCTTT. This translates into CSASAGNTEAFF.

The chain employs TRBV6-1 and TRBJ2-7; D gene ambiguous. V lost 1 base and J 2 bases, leaving 9 bases between the germline ends. Germline CDR1 MNHNS, CDR2 SASEGT. This CDR3 is 14 amino acids long. CDR3 amino acids: CASSEVGYTYEQYF. The CDR3, as DNA: TGTGCCAGCAGTGAAGTAGGGTATACCTACGAGCAGTACTTC.

V is TRBV27 and J is TRBJ2-7, with 9 bases lining up with TRBD1. Germline values: CDR1 MNHEY, CDR2 SMNVEV (reference sequence). V was pared by 4 bases and J by 6 bases, with 4 bases of the junction left unmatched. This CDR3 contains 13 residues. CDR3 nucleotides: TGTGCCAGCAGTTGGGAGACAGGGGGCGAGCAGTACTTC. Protein product: CASSWETGGEQYF.

The CDR3 protein is CASSLALSGVGTDTQYF. The DNA for the CDR3 is TGCGCCAGCAGCTTGGCCCTTTCGGGTGTCGGCACAGATACGCAGTATTTT. The genes are TRBV5-1 and TRBJ2-3; D call uncertain. The V gene lost 0 bases and the J gene lost 1 base, with 15 bases spanning the gap. This CDR3 region has 17 residues. Germline V CDR1 and CDR2: SGHRS, YFSETQ. Full variable domain (outside the CDR3, taken from reference TRBV5-1 and TRBJ2-3): KAGVTQTPRYLIKTRGQQVTLSCSPISGHRSVSWYQQTPGQGLQFLFEYFSETQRNKGNFPGRFSGRQFSNSRSEMNVSTLELGDSALYLCASSLALSGVGTDTQYFGPGTRLTVL.

This clonotype was observed a few times. The chain recombines TRBV7-2 with TRBJ1-1; D not resolved. CDR1 is SGHTA, CDR2 FQGNSA, per germline. This CDR3 spans 14 amino acids. The ends were cut back, 4 bases at V and 4 bases at J, with 13 bases in the middle. The CDR3 reads CASSSDSRVTEAFF. The DNA of the CDR3 is TGTGCCAGCAGCTCGGACTCCCGGGTCACTGAAGCTTTCTTT. The whole variable domain, filled in from reference TRBV7-2 and TRBJ1-1, reads GAGVSQSPSNKVTEKGKDVELRCDPISGHTALYWYRQSLGQGLEFLIYFQGNSAPDKSGLPSDRFSAERTGGSVSTLTIQRTQQEDSAVYLCASSSDSRVTEAFFGQGTRLTVV.

The genes are TRBV11-1 and TRBJ2-6, with 11 bases fitting TRBD2. With V trimmed by 5 bases and J by 4 bases, 10 bases remained unmatched. CDR1 and CDR2 from the germline V gene are SGHAT and FQDESV (reference sequence). The length of the CDR3 is 18 residues. As DNA, the CDR3 is TGTGCCAGCAGCCCTTGGGGACTAGCGGTAGCCGGGGCCAACGTCCTGACTTTC. Translated, it gives CASSPWGLAVAGANVLTF.

Ten or more counts support this clonotype. The chain has TRBV20-1 and TRBJ2-1, with TRBD1 matching 10 bases. J was trimmed by 7 bases and V by 3 bases; bases with no gene match: 15. Germline CDR1 DFQATT, CDR2 SNEGSKA (reference sequence). This CDR3 comprises 17 residues. The CDR3 protein is CSASPGGGQGFWNEQFF. CDR3 nucleotides: TGCAGTGCTAGCCCCGGGGGGGGACAGGGGTTTTGGAATGAGCAGTTCTTC.